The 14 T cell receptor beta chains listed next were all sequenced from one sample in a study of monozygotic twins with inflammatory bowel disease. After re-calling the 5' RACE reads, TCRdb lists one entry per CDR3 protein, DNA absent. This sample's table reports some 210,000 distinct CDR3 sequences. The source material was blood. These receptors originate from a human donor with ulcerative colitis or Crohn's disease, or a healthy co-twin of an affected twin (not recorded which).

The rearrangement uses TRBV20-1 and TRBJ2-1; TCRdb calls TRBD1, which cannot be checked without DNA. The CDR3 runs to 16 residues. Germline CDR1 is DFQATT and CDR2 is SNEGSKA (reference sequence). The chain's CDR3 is CSALTRGRGSWNEQFF.

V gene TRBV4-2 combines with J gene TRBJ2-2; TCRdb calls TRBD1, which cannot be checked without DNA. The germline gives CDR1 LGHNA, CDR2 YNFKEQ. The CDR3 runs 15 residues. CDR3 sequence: CASSQVNRVAGELFF.

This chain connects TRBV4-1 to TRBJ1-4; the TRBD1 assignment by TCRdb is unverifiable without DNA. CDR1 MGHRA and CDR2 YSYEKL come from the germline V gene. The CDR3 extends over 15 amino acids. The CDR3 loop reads CASSQITGRFEKLFF.

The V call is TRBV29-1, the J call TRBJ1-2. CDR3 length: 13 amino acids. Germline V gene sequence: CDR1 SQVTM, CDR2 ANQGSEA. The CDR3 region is CSVRGVLGYGYTF.

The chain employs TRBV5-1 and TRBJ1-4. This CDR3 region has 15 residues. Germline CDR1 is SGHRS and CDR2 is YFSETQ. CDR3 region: CASSLAGTSNEKLFF.

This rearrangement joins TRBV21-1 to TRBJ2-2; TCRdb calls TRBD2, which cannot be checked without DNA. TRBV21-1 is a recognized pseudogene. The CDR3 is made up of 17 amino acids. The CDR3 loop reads CASSKARPCREAGELFF.

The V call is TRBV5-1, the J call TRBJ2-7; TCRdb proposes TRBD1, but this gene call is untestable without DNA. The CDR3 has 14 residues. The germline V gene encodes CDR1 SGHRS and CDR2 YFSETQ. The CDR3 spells CASSPGTGAYEQYF.

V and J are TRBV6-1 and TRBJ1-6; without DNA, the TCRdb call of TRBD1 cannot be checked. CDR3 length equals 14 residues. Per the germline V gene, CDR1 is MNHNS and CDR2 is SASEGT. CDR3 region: CASRPGTWVSPLHF.

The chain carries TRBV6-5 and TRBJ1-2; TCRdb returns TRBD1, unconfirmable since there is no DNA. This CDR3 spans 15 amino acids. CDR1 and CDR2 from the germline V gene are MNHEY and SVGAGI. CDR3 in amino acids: CASSYWGIGGEGYTF.

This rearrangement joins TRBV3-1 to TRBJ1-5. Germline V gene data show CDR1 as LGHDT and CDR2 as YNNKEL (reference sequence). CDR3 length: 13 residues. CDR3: CASSPTSNQPQHF.

The CDR3 sequence is CASSPLGGRNTEAFF. V gene TRBV14 combines with J gene TRBJ1-1. The length of the CDR3 is 15 residues. CDR1 is SGHDN, CDR2 FVKESK, per germline.

The CDR3 spells CASSPGPLLTYNEQFF. The V call is TRBV3-1, the J call TRBJ2-1; TCRdb's D call of TRBD1 is untestable without DNA. This CDR3 has 16 amino acids. CDR1 and CDR2 (germline): LGHDT, YNNKEL (reference sequence).

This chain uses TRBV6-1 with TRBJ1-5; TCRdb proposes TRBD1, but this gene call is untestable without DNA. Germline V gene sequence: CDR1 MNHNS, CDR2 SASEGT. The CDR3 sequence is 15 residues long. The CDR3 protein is CASSGTGGRNQPQHF.

The CDR3 sequence is CASSLGVAGGYTF. The chain is built from TRBV12-3 or TRBV12-4 and TRBJ1-2. The CDR3 consists of 13 residues.